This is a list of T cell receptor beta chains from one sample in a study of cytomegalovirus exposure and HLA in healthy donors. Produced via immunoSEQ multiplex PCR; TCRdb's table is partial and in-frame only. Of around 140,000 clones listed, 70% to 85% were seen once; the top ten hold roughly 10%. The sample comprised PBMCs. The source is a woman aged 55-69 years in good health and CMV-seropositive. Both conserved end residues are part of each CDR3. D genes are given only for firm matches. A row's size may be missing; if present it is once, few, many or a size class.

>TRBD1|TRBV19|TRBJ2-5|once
TGTGCCAGTAGTGGACAGGGAACCCTCCAGGGGACCCAGTACTTC
CASSGQGTLQGTQYF
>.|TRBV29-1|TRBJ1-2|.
TGCAGCGTTGAAGCAACCCACGGCGGGGGGATCCATGGCTACACCTTC
CSVEATHGGGIHGYTF
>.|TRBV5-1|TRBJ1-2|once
TGCGCCAGCAGCGTTGGAGCGTGGACAGCGACTCCCTATGGCTACACCTTC
CASSVGAWTATPYGYTF
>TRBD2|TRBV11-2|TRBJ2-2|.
TGTGCCAGCAGCAAACGACTAGCGGGAGTAAAGACCGGGGAGCTGTTTTTT
CASSKRLAGVKTGELFF
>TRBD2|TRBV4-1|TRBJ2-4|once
TGCGCCAGCAGCCAAGAGACTAGCCTCTCTCTAGCCAAAAACATTCAGTACTTC
CASSQETSLSLAKNIQYF
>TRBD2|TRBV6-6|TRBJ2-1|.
TGTGCCAGCAGGCCGACTAGCGGGGACAATGAGCAGTTCTTC
CASRPTSGDNEQFF
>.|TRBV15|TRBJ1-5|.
TGTGCCACCAGCAGAGGGGTGGAGAATCAGCCCCAGCATTTT
CATSRGVENQPQHF
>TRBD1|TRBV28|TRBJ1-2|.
TGTGCCAGCACCGCAGACGGGCCGGGGGACAGGGCGTATGGCTACACCTTC
CASTADGPGDRAYGYTF
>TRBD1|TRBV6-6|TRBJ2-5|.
TGTGCCAGCAGTACGGGACAGCAAGAGACCCAGTACTTC
CASSTGQQETQYF
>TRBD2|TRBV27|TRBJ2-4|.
TGTGCCAGCAGTCCCTCCGGGGGGGCCAAAAACATTCAGTACTTC
CASSPSGGAKNIQYF
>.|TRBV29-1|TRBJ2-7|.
TGCAGCGTGAGGTCCCCGGCCGGCTACGAGCAGTACTTC
CSVRSPAGYEQYF
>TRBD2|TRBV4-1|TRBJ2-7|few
TGCGCCAGCAGCCAAGATCCGGGAGGGCAGTACGAGCAGTACTTC
CASSQDPGGQYEQYF
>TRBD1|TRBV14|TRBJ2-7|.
TGTGCCAGCAGCCACGTACAGGGGGGCTCCTACGAGCAGTACTTC
CASSHVQGGSYEQYF
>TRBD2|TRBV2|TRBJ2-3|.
TGTGCCAGCAGTCCCCTAGCGGGAGGCACCCTGGGCACAGATACGCAGTATTTT
CASSPLAGGTLGTDTQYF
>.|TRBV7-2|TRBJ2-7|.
TGTGCCAGCACTCAAGGGGGTGGGATGCCCTACGAGCAGTACTTC
CASTQGGGMPYEQYF
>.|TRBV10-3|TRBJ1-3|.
TGTGCCATCAGTGAGCTACAGGGTGCAAACACCATATATTTT
CAISELQGANTIYF
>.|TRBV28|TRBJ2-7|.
TGTGCCAGCAGTCCCACAGGGATCCACGAGCAGTACTTC
CASSPTGIHEQYF
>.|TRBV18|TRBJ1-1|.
TGTGCCAGCTCAGAAAAACAGGCCGGAGAAGCTTTCTTT
CASSEKQAGEAFF
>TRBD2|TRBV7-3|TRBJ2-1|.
TGTGCCAGCAGCTCGCCGGGGGTAGCGGGGAACAATGAGCAGTTCTTC
CASSSPGVAGNNEQFF
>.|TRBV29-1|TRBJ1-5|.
TGCAGCGTTGGAGTAGGGGGGGGCAATCAGCCCCAGCATTTT
CSVGVGGGNQPQHF
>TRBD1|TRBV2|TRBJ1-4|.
TGTGCCAGCGGGCAGGGGGCGCAGTTTAATGAAAAACTGTTTTTT
CASGQGAQFNEKLFF
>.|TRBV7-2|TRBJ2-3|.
TGTGCCAGCAGCTGGAGGGACAGACGCACAGATACGCAGTATTTT
CASSWRDRRTDTQYF
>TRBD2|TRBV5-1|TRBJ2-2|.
TGCGCCAGCAGCTTGGTTAGCGGGAGGAACACCGGGGAGCTGTTTTTT
CASSLVSGRNTGELFF
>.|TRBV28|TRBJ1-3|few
TGTGCCAGCCTCTCTGGAAACACCATATATTTT
CASLSGNTIYF
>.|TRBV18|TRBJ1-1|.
TGTGCCAGCTCATTTCAGGGTACGGACACTGAAGCTTTCTTT
CASSFQGTDTEAFF
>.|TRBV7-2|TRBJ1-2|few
TGTGCCAGCAGCCCCGATCAAGTACGGACAGTTTATGGCTACACCTTC
CASSPDQVRTVYGYTF
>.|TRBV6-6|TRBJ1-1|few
TGTGCCAGCAGTCCGAGGCAGAAGACTGAAGCTTTCTTT
CASSPRQKTEAFF
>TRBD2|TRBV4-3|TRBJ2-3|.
TGCGCCAGCAGTGAGGGAGGGACAGATACGCAGTATTTT
CASSEGGTDTQYF
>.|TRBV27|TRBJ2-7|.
TGTGCCAGCAGTTTGGGGGCAGGGGACGAGCAGTACTTC
CASSLGAGDEQYF
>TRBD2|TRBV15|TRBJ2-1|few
TGTGCCACCAGCAGAGGAAGCTTAGCGGGGGCCTACAATGAGCAGTTCTTC
CATSRGSLAGAYNEQFF
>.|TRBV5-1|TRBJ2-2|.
TGCGCCAGCAAACGACAGGTTAACACCGGGGAGCTGTTTTTT
CASKRQVNTGELFF
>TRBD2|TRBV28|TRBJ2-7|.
TGTGCCAGCACCCCGACTAGCGGGAGGGCGAGAGAGCAGTACTTC
CASTPTSGRAREQYF
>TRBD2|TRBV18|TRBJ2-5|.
TGTGCCAGCTCACCCAAGAGACTAGCGGGAGAGCACCCCGAAGAGACCCAGTACTTC
CASSPKRLAGEHPEETQYF
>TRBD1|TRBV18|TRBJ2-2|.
TGTGCCAGCTCACCCGGGACAGCGTCGAACACCGGGGAGCTGTTTTTT
CASSPGTASNTGELFF
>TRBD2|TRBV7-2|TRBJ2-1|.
TGTGCCAGCAATCTAGCGGGTGGGAATGAGCAGTTCTTC
CASNLAGGNEQFF
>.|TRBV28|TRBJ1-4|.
TGTGCCAGCAGTTCTACCACAGGGACCCCGCCCACTAATGAAAAACTGTTTTTT
CASSSTTGTPPTNEKLFF
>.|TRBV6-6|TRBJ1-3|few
TGTGCCAGCAGCATCGGGACAACCTCTGGAAACACCATATATTTT
CASSIGTTSGNTIYF
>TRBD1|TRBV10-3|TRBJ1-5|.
TGTGCCACCCTGGCAGGGGGCGGCAATCAGCCCCAGCATTTT
CATLAGGGNQPQHF
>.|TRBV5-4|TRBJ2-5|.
TGTGCCAGCAGCTTGGAACTACACCAAGAGACCCAGTACTTC
CASSLELHQETQYF
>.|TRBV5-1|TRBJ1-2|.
TGCGCCAGCGGGCCTGACTATGGCTACACCTTC
CASGPDYGYTF
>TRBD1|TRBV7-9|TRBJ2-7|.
TGTGCCAGCAGCTTGGGACAGCTCGAATACGAGCAGTACTTC
CASSLGQLEYEQYF
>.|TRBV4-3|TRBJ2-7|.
TGCGCCAGCAGCCATGGGCCTGACGGCCACGAGCAGTACTTC
CASSHGPDGHEQYF
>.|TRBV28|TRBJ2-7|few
TGTGCCAGCAGTTTATCTAACTACGAGCAGTACTTC
CASSLSNYEQYF
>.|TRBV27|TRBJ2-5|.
TGTGCCAGCAGTTTCTCGACGACTTCCAACGTTGAGACCCAGTACTTC
CASSFSTTSNVETQYF
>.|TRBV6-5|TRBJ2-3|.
TGTGCCAGCAGTGCGATGGGCAGTAGCACAGATACGCAGTATTTT
CASSAMGSSTDTQYF
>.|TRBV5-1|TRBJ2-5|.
TGCGCCAGCAGACAACCACAAGAGACCCAGTACTTC
CASRQPQETQYF
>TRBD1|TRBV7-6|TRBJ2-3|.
TGTGCCAGCAGCTCAATTGGACAGGGAAGACTCACAGATACGCAGTATTTT
CASSSIGQGRLTDTQYF
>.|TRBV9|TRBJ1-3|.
TGTGCCAGCAGCGGCTCAGGGTTCTCTGGAAACACCATATATTTT
CASSGSGFSGNTIYF
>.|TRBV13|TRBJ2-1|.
TGTGCCAGCAGCTTCTTTCAACCCGGAGGGGCTCAGTTCTTC
CASSFFQPGGAQFF